The 7 T cell receptor beta chains below come from one sample, sequenced in a study of T cell responses to AZD1222 COVID-19 vaccine. Clones were sequenced by immunoSEQ multiplex PCR, and TCRdb holds only the in-frame ones, with some missing. The table lists over 150,000 clones, 88% of them singletons. Sequencing used peripheral blood, obtained on day 0 of AZD1222 vaccination. The receptors were sampled from an adult in good health.

This clone has only one observation. The V call is TRBV30, the J call TRBJ2-2, with 8 bases that match TRBD2. Germline CDR1 GTSNPN, CDR2 SVGIG (reference sequence). The CDR3 contains 16 residues. The V segment lost 0 bases and the J segment 4 bases; nucleotides outside the gene matches: 7. CDR3 nucleotide sequence: TGTGCCTGGAGTGTAGGAGCGGGAGTAGGCACCGGGGAGCTGTTTTTT. As protein: CAWSVGAGVGTGELFF. The full variable domain, in which reference TRBV30 and TRBJ2-2 provide the parts outside the CDR3, is SQTIHQWPATLVQPVGSPLSLECTVEGTSNPNLYWYRQAAGRGLQLLFYSVGIGQISSEVPQNLSASRPQDRQFILSSKKLLLSDSGFYLCAWSVGAGVGTGELFFGEGSRLTVL.

The V call is TRBV7-3, the J call TRBJ2-6; 9 nucleotides line up with TRBD1. This CDR3 has 16 residues. V trimming: 7 bases; J trimming: 1 base; junction bases outside the gene matches: 5. Germline V lookup: CDR1 SGHTA, CDR2 FQGTGA. The DNA for the CDR3 is TGTGCCAGCACTCGGGACAGGGTTTCTGGGGCCAACGTCCTGACTTTC. This translates into CASTRDRVSGANVLTF.

The V gene is TRBV30, the J gene TRBJ2-1; D might be TRBD2 (5 bases). The CDR3 is made up of 13 amino acids. Germline values: CDR1 GTSNPN, CDR2 SVGIG (reference sequence). V was shortened by 4 bases and J by 8 bases, with 15 bases between the two germline ends. This CDR3 reads CAWTHSTRDEQFF. As DNA, the CDR3 is TGTGCCTGGACGCACTCCACTAGGGATGAGCAGTTCTTC.

V gene TRBV18 combines with J gene TRBJ1-5, with D possibly TRBD1 on 5 matching bases. This CDR3 has 15 residues. Deletions cut 3 bases from V and 6 bases from J, with 15 bases between. CDR1 and CDR2 (germline): KGHSH, LQKENI. CDR3 sequence (DNA): TGTGCCAGCTCACCTTCAGGGAAGATCGGTCAGCCCCAGCATTTT. As protein: CASSPSGKIGQPQHF.

The chain employs TRBV18 and TRBJ2-7; 12 positions agree with TRBD1. Germline V CDR1 and CDR2: KGHSH, LQKENI. The J segment lost 6 bases and the V segment lost 4 bases, leaving 4 bases of the junction unmatched. The CDR3 has 14 residues. Here the CDR3 DNA reads TGTGCCAGCTCACTGGGACAGGGGGCGGGCGAGCAGTACTTC. It encodes CASSLGQGAGEQYF. Complete variable domain (other parts from reference TRBV18 and TRBJ2-7): NAGVMQNPRHLVRRRGQEARLRCSPMKGHSHVYWYRQLPEEGLKFMVYLQKENIIDESGMPKERFSAEFPKEGPSILRIQQVVRGDSAAYFCASSLGQGAGEQYFGPGTRLTVT.

The chain recombines TRBV6-4 with TRBJ1-5; 8 positions agree with TRBD1. The V gene end was trimmed by 6 bases and the J gene end by 3 bases; junction bases not matched to a gene: 7. This CDR3 has 15 residues. Germline assignment: CDR1 MRHNA and CDR2 SNTAGT. CDR3 DNA: TGTGCCAGCAGGGCCGACAGGGGTAACAATCAGCCCCAGCATTTT. It encodes CASRADRGNNQPQHF.

The chain carries TRBV28 and TRBJ2-7; tentatively, D is TRBD1 (5 bases). V gave up 1 base and J gave up 4 bases, with 11 bases separating them. The CDR3 loop spans 14 amino acids. CDR1 MDHEN and CDR2 SYDVKM come from the germline V gene. CDR3 loop: CASSLLGVRYEQYF. The CDR3, as DNA: TGTGCCAGCAGTTTATTAGGGGTACGGTACGAGCAGTACTTC.